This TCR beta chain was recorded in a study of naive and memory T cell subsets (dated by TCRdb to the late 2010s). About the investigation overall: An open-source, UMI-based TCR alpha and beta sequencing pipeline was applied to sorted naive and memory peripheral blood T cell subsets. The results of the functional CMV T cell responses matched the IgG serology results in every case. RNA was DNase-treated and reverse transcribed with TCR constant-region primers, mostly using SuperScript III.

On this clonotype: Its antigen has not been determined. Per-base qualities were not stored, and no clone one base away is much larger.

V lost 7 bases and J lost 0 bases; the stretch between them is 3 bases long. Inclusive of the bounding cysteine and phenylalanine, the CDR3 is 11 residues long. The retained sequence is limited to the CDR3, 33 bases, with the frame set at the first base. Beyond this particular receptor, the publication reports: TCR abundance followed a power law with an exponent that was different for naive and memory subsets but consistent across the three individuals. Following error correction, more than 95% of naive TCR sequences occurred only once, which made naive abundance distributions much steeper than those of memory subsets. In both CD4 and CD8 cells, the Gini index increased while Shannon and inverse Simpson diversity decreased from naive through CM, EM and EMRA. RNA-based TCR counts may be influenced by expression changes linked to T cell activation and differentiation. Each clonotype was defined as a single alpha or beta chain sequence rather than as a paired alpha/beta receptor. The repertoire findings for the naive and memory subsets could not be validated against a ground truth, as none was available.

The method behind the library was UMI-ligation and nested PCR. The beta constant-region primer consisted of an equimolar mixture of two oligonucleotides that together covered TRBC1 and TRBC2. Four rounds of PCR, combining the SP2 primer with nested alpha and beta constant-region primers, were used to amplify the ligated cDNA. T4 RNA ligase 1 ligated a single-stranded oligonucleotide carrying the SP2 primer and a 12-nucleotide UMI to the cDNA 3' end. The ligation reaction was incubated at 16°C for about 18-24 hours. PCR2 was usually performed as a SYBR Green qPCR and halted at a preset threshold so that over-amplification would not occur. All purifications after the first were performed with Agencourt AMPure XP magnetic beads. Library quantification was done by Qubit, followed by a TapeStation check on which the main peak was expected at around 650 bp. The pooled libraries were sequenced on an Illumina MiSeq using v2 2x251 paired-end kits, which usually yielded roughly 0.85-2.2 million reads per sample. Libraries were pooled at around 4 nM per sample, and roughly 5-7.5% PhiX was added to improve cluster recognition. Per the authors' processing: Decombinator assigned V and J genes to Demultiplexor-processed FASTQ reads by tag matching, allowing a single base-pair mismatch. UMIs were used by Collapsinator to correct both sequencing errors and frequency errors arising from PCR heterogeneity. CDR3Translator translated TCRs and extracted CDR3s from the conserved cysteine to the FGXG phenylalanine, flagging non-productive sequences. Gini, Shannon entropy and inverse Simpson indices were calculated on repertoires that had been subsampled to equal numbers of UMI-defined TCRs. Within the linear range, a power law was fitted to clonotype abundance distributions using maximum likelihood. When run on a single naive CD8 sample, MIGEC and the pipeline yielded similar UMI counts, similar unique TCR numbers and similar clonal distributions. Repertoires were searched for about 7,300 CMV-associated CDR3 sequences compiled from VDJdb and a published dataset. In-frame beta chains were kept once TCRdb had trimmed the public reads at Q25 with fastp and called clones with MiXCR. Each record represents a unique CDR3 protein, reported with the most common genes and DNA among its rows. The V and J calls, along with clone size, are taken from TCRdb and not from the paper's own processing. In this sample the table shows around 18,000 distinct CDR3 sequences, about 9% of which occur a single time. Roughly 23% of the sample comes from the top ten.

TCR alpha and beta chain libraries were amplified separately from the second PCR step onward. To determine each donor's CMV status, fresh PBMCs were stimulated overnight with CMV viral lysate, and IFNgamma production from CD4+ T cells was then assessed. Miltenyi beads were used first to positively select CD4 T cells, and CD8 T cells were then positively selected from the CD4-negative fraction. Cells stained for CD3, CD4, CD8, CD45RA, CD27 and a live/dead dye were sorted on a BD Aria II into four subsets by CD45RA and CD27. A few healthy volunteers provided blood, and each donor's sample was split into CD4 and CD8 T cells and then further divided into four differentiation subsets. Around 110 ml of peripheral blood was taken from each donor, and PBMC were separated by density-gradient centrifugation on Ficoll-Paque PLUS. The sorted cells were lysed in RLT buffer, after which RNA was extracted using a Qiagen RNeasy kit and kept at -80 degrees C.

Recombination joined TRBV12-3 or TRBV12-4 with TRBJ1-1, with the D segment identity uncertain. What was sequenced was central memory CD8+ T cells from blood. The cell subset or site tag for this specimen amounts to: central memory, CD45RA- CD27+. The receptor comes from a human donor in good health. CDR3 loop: CASKMNTEAFF. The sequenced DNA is TGTGCCAGCAAGATGAACACTGAAGCTTTCTTT.